A selection of T cell receptor beta chains follows, all from one sample in a study of OX40 agonist ivuxolimab in advanced cancers. Libraries were prepared by immunoSEQ multiplex PCR; TCRdb keeps only in-frame clonotypes and omits some of them. This table has around 100,000 clones, 90% appearing once. The input for sequencing was CD4+ or CD8+ T cells sorted from blood, taken in a trial of the OX40 agonist ivuxolimab. The receptor source for this set is an adult with an advanced solid tumor such as melanoma, head and neck, liver or kidney cancer. CDR3s include the opening cysteine and the closing phenylalanine or tryptophan. Fields, in order: CDR3 protein, CDR3 DNA, clone size, V gene, D gene, J gene. D genes are given only for firm matches. For some rows the clone size is stated as once, few or many, or as a class when expanded; others skip it.

CASSPLTNQPQHF | TGTGCCAGCAGTCCCCTGACCAATCAGCCCCAGCATTTT | once | TRBV27 | . | TRBJ1-5
CASSLEGAYQFF | TGTGCCAGCAGCTTAGAGGGAGCCTATCAGTTCTTC | . | TRBV11-1 | . | TRBJ2-1
CASSILGVGNEQFF | TGTGCCAGTAGTATCCTCGGTGTTGGGAATGAGCAGTTCTTC | once | TRBV19 | . | TRBJ2-1
CASAPTGPSYEQYF | TGTGCCAGCGCGCCTACCGGGCCTTCCTACGAGCAGTACTTC | . | TRBV28 | . | TRBJ2-7
CASSASTSGRAGANVLTF | TGCGCCAGCAGCGCCTCGACTAGCGGGAGGGCTGGGGCCAACGTCCTGACTTTC | . | TRBV5-1 | TRBD2 | TRBJ2-6
CASSLDRSGGGEQFF | TGTGCCAGCAGCTTAGATCGTAGCGGGGGGGGAGAGCAGTTCTTC | . | TRBV11-2 | TRBD2 | TRBJ2-1
CASSADGEAFF | TGTGCCAGCAGCGCGGACGGAGAAGCTTTCTTT | few | TRBV9 | . | TRBJ1-1
CASGLRGHGYTF | TGTGCTAGTGGTCTCAGGGGACATGGCTACACCTTC | few | TRBV12-5 | . | TRBJ1-2
CASSANYEQYF | TGTGCCAGCTCAGCGAACTACGAGCAGTACTTC | once | TRBV18 | . | TRBJ2-7
CASSLRRDNNYGYTF | TGCGCCAGCAGCTTGCGCAGGGACAACAACTATGGCTACACCTTC | . | TRBV5-1 | . | TRBJ1-2
CASTRTFEETQYF | TGTGCCAGCACTAGGACATTCGAAGAGACCCAGTACTTC | once | TRBV2 | . | TRBJ2-5
CASSIGQGARETQYF | TGTGCCAGTAGTATAGGACAGGGGGCGCGGGAGACCCAGTACTTC | . | TRBV19 | TRBD1 | TRBJ2-5
CASSVGEGAGNTIYF | TGTGCCAGCAGCGTAGGGGAGGGGGCTGGAAACACCATATATTTT | . | TRBV9 | . | TRBJ1-3
CSANPDREYTF | TGCAGTGCTAACCCGGACAGAGAATACACCTTC | few | TRBV20-1 | . | TRBJ1-2
CAWSKGQVTYSNQPQHF | TGTGCCTGGAGTAAAGGACAGGTAACATATAGCAATCAGCCCCAGCATTTT | . | TRBV30 | TRBD1 | TRBJ1-5
CASGGLAVGAYEQYF | TGTGCCAGCGGGGGACTAGCGGTGGGAGCCTACGAGCAGTACTTC | . | TRBV6-1 | TRBD2 | TRBJ2-7
CASYSGTGGNQPQHF | TGTGCCAGCTACTCCGGGACAGGGGGCAATCAGCCCCAGCATTTT | . | TRBV6-1 | TRBD1 | TRBJ1-5
CASTSANYEQYF | TGTGCCAGCACCTCAGCCAACTACGAGCAGTACTTC | . | TRBV27 | . | TRBJ2-7
CVSSLDLTVGSPLHF | TGTGTCAGCAGCTTAGACCTGACAGTCGGTTCACCCCTCCACTTT | . | TRBV7-8 | . | TRBJ1-6
CASSLAGGTNTGELFF | TGTGCCAGCAGCTTAGCGGGAGGGACGAACACCGGGGAGCTGTTTTTT | . | TRBV7-3 | TRBD2 | TRBJ2-2
CASSRGTLGPVYGYTF | TGTGCCAGCAGCAGAGGAACCCTCGGACCCGTCTATGGCTACACCTTC | . | TRBV21-1 | . | TRBJ1-2
CASSIQITTNEKLFF | TGTGCCAGTAGTATACAAATTACAACTAATGAAAAACTGTTTTTT | . | TRBV19 | . | TRBJ1-4
CSASGGGSTYEQYF | TGCAGCGCGTCGGGCGGGGGTTCCACCTACGAGCAGTACTTC | . | TRBV29-1 | TRBD2 | TRBJ2-7
CASSQVGGGIQYF | TGTGCCAGCAGCCAAGTTGGCGGAGGCATTCAGTACTTC | . | TRBV14 | . | TRBJ2-4
CASSFFDRRSYNEQFF | TGTGCCAGCAGCTTTTTTGACAGGCGATCCTACAATGAGCAGTTCTTC | . | TRBV5-6 | . | TRBJ2-1
CASSMTVSNQPQHF | TGTGCCAGTAGTATGACAGTTAGCAATCAGCCCCAGCATTTT | . | TRBV19 | . | TRBJ1-5
CASSYQGTLRTKYF | TGTGCCAGCAGTTACCAAGGGACTCTACGGACGAAGTACTTC | few | TRBV6-6 | . | TRBJ2-7
CASSEDFWNTEAFF | TGTGCCAGCAGTGAGGACTTCTGGAACACTGAAGCTTTCTTT | once | TRBV2 | . | TRBJ1-1
CASSLGKKGYEQYF | TGTGCCAGCAGCTTAGGCAAGAAGGGTTACGAGCAGTACTTC | . | TRBV11-1 | . | TRBJ2-7
CASSWSGGASGNTIYF | TGCGCCAGCAGCTGGAGTGGGGGCGCATCTGGAAACACCATATATTTT | . | TRBV5-1 | . | TRBJ1-3
CASRLTSGGTDTQYF | TGTGCCAGCAGGCTGACTAGCGGGGGAACAGATACGCAGTATTTT | . | TRBV27 | TRBD2 | TRBJ2-3
CASSKVGPGADTEAFF | . | once | TRBV21-1 | . | TRBJ1-1
CASSETAGGWRGYTF | TGTGCCAGCAGTGAGACCGCAGGGGGCTGGCGTGGCTACACCTTC | . | TRBV6-1 | TRBD1 | TRBJ1-2